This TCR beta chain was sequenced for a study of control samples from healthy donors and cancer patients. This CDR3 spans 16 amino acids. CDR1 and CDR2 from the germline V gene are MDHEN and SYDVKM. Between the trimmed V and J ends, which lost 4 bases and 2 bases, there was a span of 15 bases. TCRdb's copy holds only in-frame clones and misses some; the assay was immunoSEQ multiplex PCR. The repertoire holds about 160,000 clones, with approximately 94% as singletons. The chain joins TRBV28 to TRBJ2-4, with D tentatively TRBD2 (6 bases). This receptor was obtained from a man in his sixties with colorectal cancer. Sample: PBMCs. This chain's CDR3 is CASSYGGELTKNIQYF. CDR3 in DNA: TGTGCCAGCAGTTACGGAGGGGAGTTAACCAAAAACATTCAGTACTTC.